A selection of T cell receptor beta chains follows, all from one sample in a study of cytomegalovirus exposure and HLA in healthy donors. Profiled with immunoSEQ multiplex PCR; TCRdb holds only in-frame clones, not every one. The data hold about 130,000 clones, with roughly 89% observed a single time. The sample was PBMCs. These TCRs come from a woman between 18 and 29 years old in good health and CMV-seronegative. Each CDR3 is given with its conserved first and last residue. The order of the fields is V gene, J gene, CDR3 length, clone size, D gene, CDR3 DNA, CDR3 protein. A D gene is named only where the DNA matches it firmly. Size values are once, few and many counts, or a class for expanded clones, and some rows have none.

TRBV7-9	TRBJ1-2	14	.	TRBD1	TGTGCCAGCAGCTTAGGGACAGGGCTCTATGGCTACACCTTC	CASSLGTGLYGYTF
TRBV5-1	TRBJ1-1	16	.	.	TGCGCCAGCAGCTTGCTCTCCGGGACACCGAACACTGAAGCTTTCTTT	CASSLLSGTPNTEAFF
TRBV5-1	TRBJ1-6	13	.	.	TGCGCCAGCAGCCGGACAGATAATTCACCCCTCCACTTT	CASSRTDNSPLHF
TRBV2	TRBJ1-1	12	.	.	TGTGCCAGCAGTGACGCCCCGAGTGAAGCTTTCTTT	CASSDAPSEAFF
TRBV5-8	TRBJ1-6	19	.	TRBD1	TGTGCCAGCAGCCTCCGGGACAGTAGGCTCAGCTCCTATAATTCACCCCTCCACTTT	CASSLRDSRLSSYNSPLHF
TRBV7-9	TRBJ2-2	14	.	.	TGTGCCATAAAGGCCGGGAAAAACACCGGGGAGCTGTTTTTT	CAIKAGKNTGELFF
TRBV5-1	TRBJ1-6	15	.	TRBD1	TGCGCCAGCAGCGAGGGACAGGGGGCATATTCACCCCTCCACTTT	CASSEGQGAYSPLHF
TRBV2	TRBJ2-3	14	once	.	TGTGCCAGCAGACTAGCATTAGGCCCAGATACGCAGTATTTT	CASRLALGPDTQYF
TRBV6-5	TRBJ2-7	14	.	TRBD1	TGTGCCAGCAGTACATGGACAGGGGACTACGAGCAGTACTTC	CASSTWTGDYEQYF
TRBV18	TRBJ2-2	16	.	TRBD1	TGTGCCAGCTCGACGACAGGGTATGAGAACACCGGGGAGCTGTTTTTT	CASSTTGYENTGELFF
TRBV29-1	TRBJ2-2	14	.	.	TGCAGCGCGAGGACTCAGGCGAACACCGGGGAGCTGTTTTTT	CSARTQANTGELFF
TRBV19	TRBJ1-1	12	.	.	TGTGCCAGCAACAGGGTCGGAACTGAAGCTTTCTTT	CASNRVGTEAFF
TRBV5-1	TRBJ2-5	15	once	.	TGCGCCAGCAGCTTGGACAGGTTTGAACTGGAGACCCAGTACTTC	CASSLDRFELETQYF
TRBV2	TRBJ2-5	11	.	.	TGTGCCAGCGGCTTCCAAGAGACCCAGTACTTC	CASGFQETQYF
TRBV6-5	TRBJ1-2	14	.	TRBD1	TGTGCCAGCAGTATCCACAGGGGTGGAGATGGCTACACCTTC	CASSIHRGGDGYTF
TRBV7-2	TRBJ1-5	14	.	TRBD1	TGTGCCAGCAGCTTAGGGCAGGGGGGACAGCCCCAGCATTTT	CASSLGQGGQPQHF
TRBV7-6	TRBJ2-5	13	.	.	TGTGCCAGCAGCCCGGGGGTGTGGGAGACCCAGTACTTC	CASSPGVWETQYF
TRBV7-9	TRBJ2-3	15	.	TRBD2	TGTGCCAGCAGTGGGACTAGCGGGCACACAGATACGCAGTATTTT	CASSGTSGHTDTQYF
TRBV6-4	TRBJ1-2	15	.	TRBD1	TGTGCCAGCAGTGGGACAGGGGCAGTAGCGCTCGGCTACACCTTC	CASSGTGAVALGYTF
TRBV15	TRBJ2-2	15	.	.	TGTGCCACCAGCATAAGTAGGGGGAACACCGGGGAGCTGTTTTTT	CATSISRGNTGELFF
TRBV5-1	TRBJ2-1	20	.	TRBD2	TGCGCCAGCAGCTTGGGCCGGCTAGCGGGGGCCTCGAGCTCCTACAATGAGCAGTTCTTC	CASSLGRLAGASSSYNEQFF
TRBV5-1	TRBJ2-7	13	few	.	TGCGCCAGCAGCCCCGGGACACCTCTCGAGCAGTACTTC	CASSPGTPLEQYF
TRBV15	TRBJ2-1	15	.	TRBD1	TGTGCCACCCGCAAATACCAACAGGGGGCCAATGAGCAGTTCTTC	CATRKYQQGANEQFF
TRBV6-5	TRBJ2-3	15	.	TRBD1	TGTGCCAGCAGTCAGACCGGGACAGGGGGAGAGACGCAGTATTTT	CASSQTGTGGETQYF
TRBV7-9	TRBJ2-1	14	.	.	TGTGCCAGCAGCTTATGGACAGAACTCAATGAGCAGTTCTTC	CASSLWTELNEQFF
TRBV5-5	TRBJ2-1	18	once	TRBD2	TGTGCCAGCAGCCCATACCTTACTAGCGGGGGCTCCTACAATGAGCAGTTCTTC	CASSPYLTSGGSYNEQFF
TRBV7-3	TRBJ2-6	16	.	.	TGTGCCAGCAGCAATAGAGGGGGAGTTGGGGCCAACGTCCTGACTTTC	CASSNRGGVGANVLTF
TRBV4-1	TRBJ2-1	13	.	.	TGCGCCAGCAGCCAAGAAACTGGGGCGGAGCAGTTCTTC	CASSQETGAEQFF
TRBV18	TRBJ2-1	17	.	TRBD1	TGTGCCAGCTCACCCACCGCGGGACAGGGTACCTACAATGAGCAGTTCTTC	CASSPTAGQGTYNEQFF
TRBV18	TRBJ1-3	14	.	.	TGTGCCAGCTCAAACCTGGAGGGAGGAAACACCATATATTTT	CASSNLEGGNTIYF
TRBV14	TRBJ2-7	14	few	.	TGTGCCAGCAGCCAAAATTCCGGGGGTTACGAGCAGTACTTC	CASSQNSGGYEQYF
TRBV2	TRBJ2-5	14	.	.	TGTGCCAGCAGTTTTGCGGGGGCCCGAGAGACCCAGTACTTC	CASSFAGARETQYF
TRBV5-1	TRBJ2-3	16	.	TRBD2	TGCGCCAGCAGCTCATCTAGCGGGGCGGTGACAGATACGCAGTATTTT	CASSSSSGAVTDTQYF
TRBV10-2	TRBJ2-1	18	.	TRBD2	TGCGCCAGCAGTGAAGCTAATAGCGGGGGCCGCCTCTACAATGAGCAGTTCTTC	CASSEANSGGRLYNEQFF
TRBV4-1	TRBJ2-3	17	once	TRBD2	TGCGCCAGCAGCCAAGATCCGCCTAGCGGATCCTCAGATACGCAGTATTTT	CASSQDPPSGSSDTQYF
TRBV7-9	TRBJ2-7	14	.	TRBD2	TGTGCCAGCAGCCCTAGCGGGGGAACCTACGAGCAGTACTTC	CASSPSGGTYEQYF
TRBV19	TRBJ2-7	14	.	.	TGTGCCAGTAGTATCGAGCGGAACTCCTACGAGCAGTACTTC	CASSIERNSYEQYF
TRBV5-1	TRBJ2-7	14	.	.	TGCGCCAGCAGCTCGACAGGTTCGATCTACGAGCAGTACTTC	CASSSTGSIYEQYF
TRBV5-1	TRBJ2-2	13	.	.	TGCGCCAGCAGCCTCACAGGGACCGGGGAGCTGTTTTTT	CASSLTGTGELFF
TRBV5-1	TRBJ2-5	14	.	TRBD1	TGCGCCAGCAGCCCGGTGAACAGGGGGGAGACCCAGTACTTC	CASSPVNRGETQYF
TRBV6-1	TRBJ1-4	15	.	TRBD1	TGTGCCAGCAGTGAAGTTGAGGGGGCCTCAGAAAAACTGTTTTTT	CASSEVEGASEKLFF
TRBV7-3	TRBJ1-2	16	few	.	TGTGCCAGCAGCTTAACTTACAGGACGGAGACATATGGCTACACCTTC	CASSLTYRTETYGYTF
TRBV19	TRBJ1-1	13	.	.	TGTGCCAGTAGTATCTCCCTGAACACTGAAGCTTTCTTT	CASSISLNTEAFF
TRBV7-6	TRBJ1-1	14	.	.	TGTGCCAGCAGCTTAGACTACCAGAACACTGAAGCTTTCTTT	CASSLDYQNTEAFF
TRBV5-1	TRBJ2-2	16	.	.	TGCGCCAGCAGCAGCATACGGGGAACGAACACCGGGGAGCTGTTTTTT	CASSSIRGTNTGELFF
TRBV6-4	TRBJ1-1	14	many	.	TGTGCCAGCAGTGCACAGATTACGCCAACAGAAGCTTTCTTT	CASSAQITPTEAFF
TRBV4-2	TRBJ1-2	11	few	.	TGTGCCACCCAGGGGACCTATGGCTACACCTTC	CATQGTYGYTF
TRBV2	TRBJ1-3	16	.	.	TGTGCCAGCAGTGATTATCGTGGCAACTCTGGAAACACCATATATTTT	CASSDYRGNSGNTIYF
TRBV27	TRBJ1-2	15	.	.	TGTGCCAGCAGTCTCTATCGGACAGCTGGCTATGGCTACACCTTC	CASSLYRTAGYGYTF
TRBV5-6	TRBJ1-2	13	.	.	TGTGCCAGCAGCTTGGGAGAGGGGGATGGCTACACCTTC	CASSLGEGDGYTF
TRBV6-1	TRBJ2-3	15	.	TRBD2	TGTGCCAGCGTAAAGGGGGCGGGGGGGACAGATACGCAGTATTTT	CASVKGAGGTDTQYF
TRBV9	TRBJ2-3	14	.	.	TGTGCCAGCAGCGTATCCCAGAACACAGATACGCAGTATTTT	CASSVSQNTDTQYF
TRBV18	TRBJ1-2	14	.	.	TGTGCCAGCTCATTTGACTCTGGAGGATATGGCTACACCTTC	CASSFDSGGYGYTF
TRBV11-3	TRBJ2-7	14	.	.	TGTGCCAGCAGCCCGGGGGGGACAGACTACGAGCAGTACTTC	CASSPGGTDYEQYF